This TCR beta chain was sequenced for a study of identical twins. CDR1 is MDHEN, CDR2 SYDVKM, per germline. The CDR3 runs 15 residues. Trimming pared 5 bases from V and 0 bases from J, leaving 10 bases between. This clonotype was picked up a small number of times. Addition of a universal primer site occurred through template switching, and cDNA carried unique molecular identifiers. One entry per CDR3 protein results from TCRdb running MiXCR on the 5' RACE reads. This table has hundreds of thousands of distinct CDR3 sequences, 8.5% to 9% appearing once. The sample was also reused in another study, on yellow fever vaccine responses in identical twins.

The receptor comes from a woman between 18 and 30 years old in good health. The sequencing input was PBMCs. The chain has TRBV28 and TRBJ2-2; perhaps TRBD1 as D (5 bases). The CDR3 spells CASSHGQTNTGELFF. The CDR3 DNA sequence: TGTGCCAGCAGTCATGGACAAACGAACACCGGGGAGCTGTTTTTT. The full variable domain, its missing parts supplied by reference TRBV28 and TRBJ2-2, is DVKVTQSSRYLVKRTGEKVFLECVQDMDHENMFWYRQDPGLGLRLIYFSYDVKMKEKGDIPEGYSVSREKKERFSLILESASTNQTSMYLCASSHGQTNTGELFFGEGSRLTVL.